The sample holds many counts of the clone carrying this TCR beta chain. What it binds is unknown. The sample comes from a study of response to subunit inactivated influenza vaccine. Whole-study results and caveats: The authors suggested that few new T cells are recruited per seasonal influenza vaccination.

From germline, CDR1 is SGHDN and CDR2 FVKESK. The CDR3 contains 17 residues. J gave up 2 bases and V 2 bases, and 8 bases lay outside the gene matches. Via MiXCR, TCRdb re-called the RT-PCR reads, giving one row per CDR3 protein. The sample includes 400,000 to 650,000 distinct CDR3 sequences, approximately 7.2% of them seen just once. The origin of this receptor is a man between 50 and 70 years old who received an inactivated influenza vaccine. The sample consisted of PBMCs from blood, taken around 2 years after vaccination. The V gene is TRBV14, the J gene TRBJ2-1, with TRBD2 identical over 8 bases. CDR3: CASSQLRGGNTYNEQFF. DNA of the CDR3: TGTGCCAGCAGCCAACTCCGGGGGGGAAACACCTACAATGAGCAGTTCTTC.